Listed here is a single T cell receptor beta chain. These data are taken from a study of blood T cell repertoires in COVID-19. Study summary: Samples came from the United States, Italy and Spain, spanning acute and convalescent COVID-19. Sources were T cells, B-cell-depleted T cells, or PBMCs; the material itself was cDNA or gDNA.

V lost 3 bases and J 6 bases, leaving 10 bases between the germline ends. CDR1 and CDR2 from the germline V gene are MNHEY and SVGEGT. This CDR3 is built from 13 residues. Per the study methods: Amplification with reference gene primers provided the estimates of nucleated cell counts. Clones were read by immunoSEQ multiplex PCR, and TCRdb kept only the in-frame ones, dropping some. For V, J and clone size, that table is used; D and trimming come from the DNA. This table holds 250,000 to 350,000 clones, approximately 84% found once. The sequence derives from a human donor with COVID-19, enrolled during active disease. The donor label of this sample is uncertain. Sequencing was done on a sample of peripheral blood. V usage is TRBV6-2 or TRBV6-3 and J usage is TRBJ2-3, with D unclear. This CDR3 reads CASSYTKVDTQYF. CDR3 DNA: TGTGCCAGCAGTTATACTAAGGTGGATACGCAGTATTTT.